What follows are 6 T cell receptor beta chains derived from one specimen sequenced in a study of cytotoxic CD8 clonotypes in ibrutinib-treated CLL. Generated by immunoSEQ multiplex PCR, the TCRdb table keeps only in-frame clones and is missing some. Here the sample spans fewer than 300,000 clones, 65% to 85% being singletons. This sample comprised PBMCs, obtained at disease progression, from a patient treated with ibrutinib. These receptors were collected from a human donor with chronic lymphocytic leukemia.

The CDR3 DNA reads TGTGCCAGTAGCCGACAGAGAGGCTCCTACGAGCAGTACTTC. Amino acids: CASSRQRGSYEQYF. The chain has TRBV19 and TRBJ2-7; D possibly corresponds to TRBD1 (5 bases). This CDR3 is 14 amino acids long. Trimming left V 6 bases short and J 0 bases short, with 12 bases between. CDR1 is LNHDA, CDR2 SQIVND, per germline (reference sequence). The entire variable domain, with the rest obtained from reference TRBV19 and TRBJ2-7, is as follows: DGGITQSPKYLFRKEGQNVTLSCEQNLNHDAMYWYRQDPGQGLRLIYYSQIVNDFQKGDIAEGYSVSREKKESFPLTVTSAQKNPTAFYLCASSRQRGSYEQYFGPGTRLTVT.

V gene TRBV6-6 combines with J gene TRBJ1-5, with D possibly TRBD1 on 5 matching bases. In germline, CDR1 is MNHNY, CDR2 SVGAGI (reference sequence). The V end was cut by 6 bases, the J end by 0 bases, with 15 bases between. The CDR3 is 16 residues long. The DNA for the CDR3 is TGTGCCAGCAGGAAGACAGTAAAAGATAGCAATCAGCCCCAGCATTTT. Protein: CASRKTVKDSNQPQHF.

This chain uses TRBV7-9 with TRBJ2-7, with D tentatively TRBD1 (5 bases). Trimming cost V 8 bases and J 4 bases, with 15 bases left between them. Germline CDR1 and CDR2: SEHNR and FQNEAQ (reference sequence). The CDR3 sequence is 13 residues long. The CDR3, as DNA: TGTGCCAGCTCCCAGAAGGGGTGGTACGAGCAGTACTTC. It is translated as CASSQKGWYEQYF.

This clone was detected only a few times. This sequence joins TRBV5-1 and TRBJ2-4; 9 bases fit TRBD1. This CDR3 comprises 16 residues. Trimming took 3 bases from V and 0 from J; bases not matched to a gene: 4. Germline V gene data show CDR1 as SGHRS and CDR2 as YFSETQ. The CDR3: CASSSTGGLAKNIQYF. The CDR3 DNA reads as TGCGCCAGCAGCTCAACAGGGGGCTTAGCCAAAAACATTCAGTACTTC.

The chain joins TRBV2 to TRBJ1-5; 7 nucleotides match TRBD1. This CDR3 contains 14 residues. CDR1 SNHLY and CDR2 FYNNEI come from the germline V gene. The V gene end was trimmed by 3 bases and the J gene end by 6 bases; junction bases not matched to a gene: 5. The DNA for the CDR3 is TGTGCCAGCAGTGACGACAGGGTCAGTCAGCCCCAGCATTTT. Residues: CASSDDRVSQPQHF.

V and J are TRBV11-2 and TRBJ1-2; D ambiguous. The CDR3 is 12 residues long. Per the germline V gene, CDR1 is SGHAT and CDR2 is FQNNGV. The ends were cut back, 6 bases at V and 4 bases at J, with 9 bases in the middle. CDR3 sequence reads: CASSTEGYGYTF. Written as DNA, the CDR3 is TGTGCCAGCAGTACGGAGGGCTATGGCTACACCTTC.